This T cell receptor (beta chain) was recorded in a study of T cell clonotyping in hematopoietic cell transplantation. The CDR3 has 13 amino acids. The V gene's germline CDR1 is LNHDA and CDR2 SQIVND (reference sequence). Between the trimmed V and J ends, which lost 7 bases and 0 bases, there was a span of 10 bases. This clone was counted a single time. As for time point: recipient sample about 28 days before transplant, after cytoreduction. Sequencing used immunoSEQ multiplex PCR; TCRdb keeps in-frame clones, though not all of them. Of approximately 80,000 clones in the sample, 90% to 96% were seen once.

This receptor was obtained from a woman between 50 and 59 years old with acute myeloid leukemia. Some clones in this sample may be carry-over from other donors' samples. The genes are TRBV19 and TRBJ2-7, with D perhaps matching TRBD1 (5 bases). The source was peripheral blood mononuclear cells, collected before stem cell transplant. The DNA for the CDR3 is TGTGCCAGTAAGCCGGACATCTCCTACGAGCAGTACTTC. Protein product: CASKPDISYEQYF. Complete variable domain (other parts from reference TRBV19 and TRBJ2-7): DGGITQSPKYLFRKEGQNVTLSCEQNLNHDAMYWYRQDPGQGLRLIYYSQIVNDFQKGDIAEGYSVSREKKESFPLTVTSAQKNPTAFYLCASKPDISYEQYFGPGTRLTVT.